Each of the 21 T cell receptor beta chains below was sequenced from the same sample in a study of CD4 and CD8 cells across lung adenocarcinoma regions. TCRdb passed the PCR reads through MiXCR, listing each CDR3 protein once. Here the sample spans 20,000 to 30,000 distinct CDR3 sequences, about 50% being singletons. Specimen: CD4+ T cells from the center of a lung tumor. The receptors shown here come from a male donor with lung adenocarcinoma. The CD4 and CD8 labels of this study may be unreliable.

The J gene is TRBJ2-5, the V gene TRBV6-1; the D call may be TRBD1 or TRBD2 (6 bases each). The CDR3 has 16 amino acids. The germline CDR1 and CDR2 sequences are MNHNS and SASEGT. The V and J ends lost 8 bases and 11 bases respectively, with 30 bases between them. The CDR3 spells CASGGPEALAKDTQYF. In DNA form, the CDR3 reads TGTGCCAGCGGGGGGCCCGAGGCTCTAGCCAAAGACACTCAGTACTTC.

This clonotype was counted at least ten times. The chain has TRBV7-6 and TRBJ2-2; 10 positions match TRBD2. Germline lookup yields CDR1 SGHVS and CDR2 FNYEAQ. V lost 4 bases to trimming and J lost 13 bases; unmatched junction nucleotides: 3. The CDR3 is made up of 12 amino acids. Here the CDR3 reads CASSSRLAGLFF. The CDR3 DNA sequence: TGTGCCAGCAGCTCGCGACTAGCGGGGCTGTTTTTT.

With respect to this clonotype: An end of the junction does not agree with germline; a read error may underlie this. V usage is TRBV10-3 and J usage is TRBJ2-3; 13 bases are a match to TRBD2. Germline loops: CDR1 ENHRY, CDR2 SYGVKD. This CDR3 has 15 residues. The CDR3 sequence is CASGGLAGRKDTQYF. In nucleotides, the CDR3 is TGTGCCTCAGGGGGACTAGCGGGACGTAAAGATACGCAGTATTTC.

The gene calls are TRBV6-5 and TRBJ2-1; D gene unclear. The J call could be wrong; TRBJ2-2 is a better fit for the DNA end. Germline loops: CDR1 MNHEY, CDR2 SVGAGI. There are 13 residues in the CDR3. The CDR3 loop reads CARGCASSDELFF. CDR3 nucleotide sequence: TGTGCCCGCGGTTGTGCGAGTTCCGATGAGCTGTTTTTT.

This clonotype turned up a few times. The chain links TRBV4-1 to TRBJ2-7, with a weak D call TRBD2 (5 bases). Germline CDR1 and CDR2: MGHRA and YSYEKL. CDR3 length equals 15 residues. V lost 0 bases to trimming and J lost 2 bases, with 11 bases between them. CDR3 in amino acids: CASSQDGGGTYEQYF. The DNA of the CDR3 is TGCGCCAGCAGCCAAGATGGCGGAGGCACCTACGAGCAGTACTTC.

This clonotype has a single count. CDR3 region: CASSLQGNEKLFF. CDR3 coding DNA: TGTGCCAGCAGTTTACAGGGAAATGAAAAACTGTTTTTT. The chain employs TRBV6-5 and TRBJ1-4; weak D call: TRBD1 (6 bases). The CDR3 runs to 13 residues. V lost 4 bases, J lost 5 bases, and 8 bases lay in between. Germline CDR1 and CDR2: MNHEY and SVGAGI.

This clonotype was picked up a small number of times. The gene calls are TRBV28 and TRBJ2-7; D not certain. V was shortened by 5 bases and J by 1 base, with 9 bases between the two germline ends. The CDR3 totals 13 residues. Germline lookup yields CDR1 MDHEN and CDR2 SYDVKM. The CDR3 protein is CASSRSASYEQYF. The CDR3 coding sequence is TGTGCCAGCAGTCGGTCGGCTTCCTACGAGCAGTACTTC.

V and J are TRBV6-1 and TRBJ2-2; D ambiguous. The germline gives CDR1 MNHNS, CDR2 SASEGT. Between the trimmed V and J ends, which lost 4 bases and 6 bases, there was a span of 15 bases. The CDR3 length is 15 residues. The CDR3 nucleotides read TGTGCCAGCAGTGCCCCGGCGGCCGAGGCCGGGGAGCTGTTTTTT. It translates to CASSAPAAEAGELFF.

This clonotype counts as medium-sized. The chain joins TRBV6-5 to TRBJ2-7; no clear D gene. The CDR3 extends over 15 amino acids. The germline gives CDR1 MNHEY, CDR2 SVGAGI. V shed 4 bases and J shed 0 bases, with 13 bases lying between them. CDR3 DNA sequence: TGTGCCAGCAGTTTGGGTGGGTTTGGCTCCTACGAGCAGTACTTC. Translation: CASSLGGFGSYEQYF.

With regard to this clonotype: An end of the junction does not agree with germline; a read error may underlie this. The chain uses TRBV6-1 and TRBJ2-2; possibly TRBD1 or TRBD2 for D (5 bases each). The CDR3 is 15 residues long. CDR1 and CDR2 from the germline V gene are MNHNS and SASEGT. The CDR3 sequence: CVSSLQAVSPGTQFF. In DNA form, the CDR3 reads TGTGTCAGCAGCCTCCAGGCTGTGAGCCCAGGGACGCAGTTTTTT.

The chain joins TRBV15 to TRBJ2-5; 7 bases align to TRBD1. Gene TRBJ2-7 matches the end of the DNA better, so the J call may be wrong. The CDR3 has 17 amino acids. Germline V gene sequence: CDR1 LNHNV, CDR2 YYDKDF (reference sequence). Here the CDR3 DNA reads TGTGCCACCAGCAGAGATCCGTACGGGACAGCTCTATACGAGCAGTACTTC. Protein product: CATSRDPYGTALYEQYF.

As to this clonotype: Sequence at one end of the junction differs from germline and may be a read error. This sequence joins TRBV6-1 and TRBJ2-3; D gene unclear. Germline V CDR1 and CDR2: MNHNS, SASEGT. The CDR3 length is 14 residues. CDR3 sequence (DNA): TGTGCCAGCAGTGACCCGGGCGGCAAAAATACGCAGTATTTC. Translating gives CASSDPGGKNTQYF.

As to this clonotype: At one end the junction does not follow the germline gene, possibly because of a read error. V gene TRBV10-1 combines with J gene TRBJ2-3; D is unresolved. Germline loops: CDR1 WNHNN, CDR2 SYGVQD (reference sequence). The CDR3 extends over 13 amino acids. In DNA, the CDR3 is TGCGCCACCAGTGTGGCGGCCACAGACACGCAGTATTTC. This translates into CATSVAATDTQYF.

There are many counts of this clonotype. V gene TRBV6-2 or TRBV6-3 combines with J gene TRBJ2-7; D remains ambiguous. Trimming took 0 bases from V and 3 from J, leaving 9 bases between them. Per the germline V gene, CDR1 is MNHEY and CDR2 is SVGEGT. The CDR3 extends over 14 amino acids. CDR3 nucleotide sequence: TGTGCCAGCAGTTACTCGTACAGACTCTACGAGCAGTACTTC. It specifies CASSYSYRLYEQYF.

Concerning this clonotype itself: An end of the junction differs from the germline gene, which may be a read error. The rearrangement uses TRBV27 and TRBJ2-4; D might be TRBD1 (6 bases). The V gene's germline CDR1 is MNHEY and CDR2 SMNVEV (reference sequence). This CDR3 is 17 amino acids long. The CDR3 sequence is CASSRVWGRCGKNIQYF. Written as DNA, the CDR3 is TGTGCCAGCAGCCGCGTCTGGGGGCGGTGTGGCAAAAATATTCAGTATTTC.

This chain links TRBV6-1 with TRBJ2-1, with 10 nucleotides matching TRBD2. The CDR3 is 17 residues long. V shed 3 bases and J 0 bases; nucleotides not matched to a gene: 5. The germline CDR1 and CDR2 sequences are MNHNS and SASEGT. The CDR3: CASSDIAGGNSYNEQFF. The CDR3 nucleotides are TGTGCCAGCAGTGATATAGCGGGAGGAAACTCCTACAATGAGCAGTTCTTC.

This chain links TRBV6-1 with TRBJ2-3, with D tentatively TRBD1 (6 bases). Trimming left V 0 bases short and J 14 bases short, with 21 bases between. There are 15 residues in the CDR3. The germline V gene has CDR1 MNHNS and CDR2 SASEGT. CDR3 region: CASSEASVSPGALYF. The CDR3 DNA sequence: TGTGCCAGCAGTGAAGCGAGTGTGAGCCCAGGGGCGCTGTATTTT.

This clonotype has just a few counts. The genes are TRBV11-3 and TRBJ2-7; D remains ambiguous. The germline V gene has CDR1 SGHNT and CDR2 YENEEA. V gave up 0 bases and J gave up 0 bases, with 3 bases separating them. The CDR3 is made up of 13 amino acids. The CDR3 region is CASSLELSYEQYF. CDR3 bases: TGTGCCAGCAGCTTAGAACTCTCCTACGAGCAGTACTTC.

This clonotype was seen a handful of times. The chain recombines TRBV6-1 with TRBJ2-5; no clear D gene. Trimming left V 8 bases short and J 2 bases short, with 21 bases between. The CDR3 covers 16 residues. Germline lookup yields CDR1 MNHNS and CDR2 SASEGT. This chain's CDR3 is CASELSSALGQETQYF. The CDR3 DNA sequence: TGTGCCAGCGAGCTGTCCAGTGCTTTGGGGCAAGAGACCCAGTACTTC.

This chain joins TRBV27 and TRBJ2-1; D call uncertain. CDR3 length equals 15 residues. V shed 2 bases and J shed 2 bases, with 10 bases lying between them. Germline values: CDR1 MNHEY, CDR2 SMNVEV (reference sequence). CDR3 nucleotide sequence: TGTGCCAGCAGTTTAGACACTGTCCCCTACAATGAGCAGTTCTTC. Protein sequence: CASSLDTVPYNEQFF.

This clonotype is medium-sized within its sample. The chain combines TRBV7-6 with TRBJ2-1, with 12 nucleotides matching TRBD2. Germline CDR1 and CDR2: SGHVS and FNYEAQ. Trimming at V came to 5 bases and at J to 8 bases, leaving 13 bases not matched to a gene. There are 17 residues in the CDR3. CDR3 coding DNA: TGTGCCAGCAGCCCACCCCCTCTAGCGGGAGGGCCCGATGAGCAGTTCTTC. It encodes CASSPPPLAGGPDEQFF.